This T cell receptor beta chain was recovered during a study of blood T cell repertoires in COVID-19. Study-level background: Whether acute or convalescent, the COVID-19 samples came from the United States, Italy and Spain.

As processed by the authors: Scientists estimated how many nucleated cells there were by amplifying reference gene primers. The repertoire was sequenced with immunoSEQ multiplex PCR; TCRdb's copy has only in-frame clones and lacks some. V and J calls and clone size are as listed in that table; D and trimming were resolved from the DNA. The table has hundreds of thousands of clones, roughly four fifths seen once. The sequenced sample was peripheral blood. The TCR comes from a woman aged 40-49 years with active or convalescent COVID-19.

Written as DNA, the CDR3 is TGTGCCAGCTCACCAAGAGGGGGCGCTTCAGTTTTCGGCAGCGAGCAGTACTTC. Protein sequence: CASSPRGGASVFGSEQYF. This sequence joins TRBV18 and TRBJ2-7; 7 nucleotides agree with TRBD1. V lost 2 bases to trimming and J lost 6 bases; unmatched junction nucleotides: 19. The CDR3 is 18 amino acids. The germline V gene encodes CDR1 KGHSH and CDR2 LQKENI.